This passage covers 29 T cell receptor beta chains from one sample sequenced in a study of identical twins. TCRdb reprocessed the 5' RACE reads with MiXCR, giving one entry per CDR3 protein. The sample contains roughly 240,000 distinct CDR3 sequences, 6% to 8.5% of which appear only once. The same data also went into a second study, on yellow fever vaccine responses in identical twins.

Input material: CD8+ T cells sorted from blood. The source is a woman between 18 and 30 years old in good health.

J is TRBJ2-2 and V is TRBV27, with 9 bases matching TRBD1. V lost 3 bases, J lost 8 bases, and 7 bases stayed unmatched. The CDR3 is 15 residues long. The V gene's germline CDR1 is MNHEY and CDR2 SMNVEV (reference sequence). Here the CDR3 reads CASSFITGGWGELFF. The CDR3 bases are TGTGCCAGCAGTTTCATAACAGGGGGCTGGGGGGAGCTGTTTTTT.

This clonotype showed up just a few times. The chain links TRBV28 to TRBJ1-3; maybe TRBD1 (6 bases). V lost 5 bases, J lost 1 base, and 15 bases lay in between. Germline V gene data show CDR1 as MDHEN and CDR2 as SYDVKM. The CDR3 extends over 16 amino acids. CDR3 in amino acids: CASSTLRGRSGNTIYF. DNA for the CDR3: TGTGCCAGCAGTACCCTCAGGGGTCGTTCTGGAAACACCATATATTTT.

This clonotype was picked up a small number of times. V and J are TRBV15 and TRBJ2-1, with D maybe TRBD1 (5 bases). The V end was cut by 0 bases, the J end by 8 bases, with 17 bases between. The CDR3 is 16 amino acids. Germline V gene lookup returns CDR1 LNHNV and CDR2 YYDKDF (reference sequence). The CDR3 loop is CATSRELQVARDEQFF. The CDR3 DNA follows: TGTGCCACCAGCAGAGAGTTACAGGTTGCTAGGGATGAGCAGTTCTTC.

This clonotype was counted a few times. This sequence joins TRBV3-1 and TRBJ2-7; 7 bases map to TRBD2. CDR1 and CDR2 from the germline V gene are LGHDT and YNNKEL (reference sequence). The CDR3 is made up of 13 amino acids. J was trimmed by 3 bases and V by 4 bases; bases with no gene match: 3. The CDR3 nucleotides are TGTGCCAGCAGCCGGGACTATCGCTACGAGCAGTACTTC. This translates into CASSRDYRYEQYF.

This clonotype was found many times. The genes are TRBV24-1 and TRBJ2-2; maybe TRBD1 (5 bases). Trimming cost V 8 bases and J 5 bases, with 11 bases left between them. The CDR3 extends over 13 amino acids. Per germline, CDR1 KGHDR and CDR2 SFDVKD. CDR3 residues: CATMKGPTGELFF. CDR3 coding DNA: TGTGCCACCATGAAGGGGCCTACCGGGGAGCTGTTTTTT.

In this sample, this clonotype turned up a few times. The V call is TRBV4-1, the J call TRBJ2-3, with D unresolved. V shed 2 bases and J shed 2 bases, with 2 bases lying between them. The CDR3 is made up of 12 amino acids. Germline CDR1 reads MGHRA; CDR2 reads YSYEKL. DNA for the CDR3: TGCGCCAGCAGCCAACCCACAGATACGCAGTATTTT. Translation: CASSQPTDTQYF.

This clonotype was seen only a few times. The chain links TRBV20-1 to TRBJ1-2; D remains unclear. The CDR3 sequence is 11 residues long. From germline, CDR1 is DFQATT and CDR2 SNEGSKA (reference sequence). The V end lost 6 bases, the J end lost 7 bases, and 12 bases lay between the germline ends. The CDR3 loop reads CSAKEGIGYTF. The DNA of the CDR3 is TGCAGTGCGAAAGAGGGTATTGGCTACACCTTC.

This clonotype was detected many times. The chain employs TRBV12-3 or TRBV12-4 and TRBJ1-2, with 8 bases lining up with TRBD1. J gave up 3 bases and V 4 bases, and 10 bases lay outside the gene matches. This CDR3 is 16 amino acids long. In DNA form, the CDR3 reads TGTGCCAGCAGTTCCACTATGGGACAGGCCTACTATGGCTACACCTTC. It codes for CASSSTMGQAYYGYTF.

Only a few counts were recorded for this clonotype. The chain couples TRBV5-6 to TRBJ2-5; D might be TRBD1 (5 bases). Trimming shortened V by 0 bases and J by 3 bases, and 9 bases separated the two germline ends. Germline loops: CDR1 SGHDT, CDR2 YYEEEE. This CDR3 region has 14 residues. The CDR3 reads CASSLGGYEETQYF. Here the CDR3 DNA reads TGTGCCAGCAGCTTGGGGGGCTATGAAGAGACCCAGTACTTC.

The chain employs TRBV20-1 and TRBJ1-1; D remains ambiguous. Trimming took 6 bases from V and 1 from J, leaving 12 bases between them. The length of the CDR3 is 13 residues. The V gene's germline CDR1 is DFQATT and CDR2 SNEGSKA (reference sequence). The CDR3 reads CSAKDFKNTEAFF. The CDR3 region has the DNA TGCAGTGCAAAGGACTTTAAGAACACTGAAGCTTTCTTT.

This clonotype was seen many times. The chain links TRBV11-2 to TRBJ2-1; TRBD1 matches at 8 bases. The germline V gene has CDR1 SGHAT and CDR2 FQNNGV. V gave up 4 bases and J gave up 5 bases; unmatched junction bases: 16. This CDR3 spans 18 amino acids. In DNA, the CDR3 is TGTGCCAGCAGCTATCGGGACAGGTTGTGGGTAAGAGACAATGAGCAGTTCTTC. Its translation: CASSYRDRLWVRDNEQFF.

This clonotype was seen only a few times. The genes are TRBV12-3 or TRBV12-4 and TRBJ2-1, with a tentative D call TRBD2 (7 bases). CDR3 size: 11 residues. The germline V and J ends were trimmed by 4 bases and 12 bases, with 10 bases remaining between them. The CDR3 loop is CASSSGGGQFF. CDR3 coding DNA: TGTGCCAGCAGTTCGGGGGGCGGGCAGTTCTTC.

This clonotype was picked up many times. This rearrangement joins TRBV4-1 to TRBJ2-3; TRBD2 agrees at 8 bases. The CDR3 runs 17 residues. Trimming at V came to 0 bases and at J to 5 bases, leaving 10 bases not matched to a gene. Germline V gene lookup returns CDR1 MGHRA and CDR2 YSYEKL. Here the CDR3 DNA reads TGCGCCAGCAGCCAAGATAACTGGCGGGAGGTGGGAGATACGCAGTATTTT. This encodes CASSQDNWREVGDTQYF.

This chain links TRBV29-1 with TRBJ1-1; D possibly corresponds to TRBD1 (6 bases). V was cut by 2 bases and J by 4 bases, with 8 bases left in between. CDR1 and CDR2 (germline): SQVTM, ANQGSEA. CDR3 length: 12 residues. CDR3 in DNA: TGCAGCGTTGAACAGGGGACCACTGAAGCTTTCTTT. Translation: CSVEQGTTEAFF.

This clonotype occurred a few times. This chain links TRBV7-9 with TRBJ2-3; no firm D call. CDR3 length: 15 amino acids. Germline loops: CDR1 SEHNR, CDR2 FQNEAQ (reference sequence). V was clipped by 0 bases and J by 2 bases, with 9 bases between them. For the CDR3, the DNA is TGTGCCAGCAGCTTAGCTGCCAGGCCCACAGATACGCAGTATTTT. This encodes CASSLAARPTDTQYF.

This clonotype was seen more than once but under ten times. The J gene is TRBJ2-1, the V gene TRBV10-1; 12 bases are shared with TRBD2. Unmatched junction bases numbered 8, after V lost 0 bases and J lost 5 bases. This CDR3 is built from 18 residues. From germline, CDR1 is WNHNN and CDR2 SYGVQD (reference sequence). The chain's CDR3 is CASSESTMGLAGNNEQFF. CDR3 coding DNA: TGCGCCAGCAGTGAGTCGACAATGGGACTAGCGGGCAACAATGAGCAGTTCTTC.

The V call is TRBV3-1, the J call TRBJ2-5; unclear D gene. The ends were cut back, 0 bases at V and 3 bases at J, with 14 bases in the middle. Germline loops: CDR1 LGHDT, CDR2 YNNKEL (reference sequence). The CDR3 consists of 16 residues. The CDR3 coding sequence is TGTGCCAGCAGCCAAGAATGGGCCCCCCTTAAAGAGACCCAGTACTTC. Translating gives CASSQEWAPLKETQYF.

The V call is TRBV27, the J call TRBJ2-3, with D possibly matching TRBD2 (6 bases). CDR1 and CDR2 (germline): MNHEY, SMNVEV (reference sequence). The CDR3 is 15 amino acids. Trimming stripped 1 base from V and 0 bases from J, with 8 bases between. The CDR3 reads CASSLYGTSTDTQYF. In nucleotides, the CDR3 is TGTGCCAGCAGTTTATACGGGACTAGCACAGATACGCAGTATTTT.

The J gene is TRBJ2-7, the V gene TRBV9; no clear D. CDR3 length: 13 amino acids. CDR1 is SGDLS and CDR2 is YYNGEE in the germline V gene. Trimming stripped 3 bases from V and 5 bases from J, with 12 bases between. The CDR3 bases are TGTGCCAGCAGCGACCCTGTTAGGGACGAGCAGTACTTC. Its protein is CASSDPVRDEQYF.

This clonotype was observed many times. The chain carries TRBV7-9 and TRBJ2-1; D may be TRBD1 or TRBD2 (5 bases each). Germline assignment: CDR1 SEHNR and CDR2 FQNEAQ (reference sequence). The CDR3 totals 14 residues. V lost 5 bases, J lost 4 bases, and 12 bases lay in between. Here the CDR3 DNA reads TGTGCCAGCAGCCATTCCGGGGCGTACAATGAGCAGTTCTTC. Translating gives CASSHSGAYNEQFF. The variable domain in full, with the rest retrieved from reference TRBV7-9 and TRBJ2-1, is DTGVSQNPRHKITKRGQNVTFRCDPISEHNRLYWYRQTLGQGPEFLTYFQNEAQLEKSRLLSDRFSAERPKGSFSTLEIQRTEQGDSAMYLCASSHSGAYNEQFFGPGTRLTVL.

This clonotype was counted ten times or more. The chain joins TRBV12-3 or TRBV12-4 to TRBJ2-2; 12 nucleotides agree with TRBD2. V lost 4 bases and J lost 4; bases outside the gene matches: 4. CDR3 length equals 16 residues. CDR3 amino acids: CASSSSGRAATGELFF. The CDR3 DNA follows: TGTGCCAGCAGTTCTAGCGGGAGGGCTGCCACCGGGGAGCTGTTTTTT.

This clonotype was observed a single time. The chain recombines TRBV20-1 with TRBJ2-7; 9 nucleotides line up with TRBD2. CDR1 DFQATT and CDR2 SNEGSKA come from the germline V gene (reference sequence). The CDR3 length is 13 residues. V lost 3 bases, J lost 3 bases, and 3 bases stayed unmatched. For the CDR3, the DNA is TGCAGTGCTAGTAGCGGGAGAGACTACGAGCAGTACTTC. Protein: CSASSGRDYEQYF.

This clonotype was detected a few times. J is TRBJ2-3 and V is TRBV24-1, with D possibly called TRBD1 or TRBD2 (5 bases each). The length of the CDR3 is 15 residues. In germline, CDR1 is KGHDR, CDR2 SFDVKD. V shed 4 bases and J shed 8 bases, with 18 bases lying between them. DNA of the CDR3: TGTGCCACCAGTGACCCCGACAGTAACGGAGGTACGCAGTATTTT. Its protein is CATSDPDSNGGTQYF.

In its sample, this clonotype was seen a few times. This chain connects TRBV7-7 to TRBJ2-1, with D possibly matching TRBD1 (5 bases). Germline V gene lookup returns CDR1 SSHAT and CDR2 FNYEAQ (reference sequence). V was clipped by 7 bases and J by 5 bases, with 15 bases between them. The CDR3 has 14 amino acids. The CDR3 DNA follows: TGTGCCAGCACCCCGGCAGGGTCCCACAATGAGCAGTTCTTC. This gives the protein CASTPAGSHNEQFF.

This clonotype has just a few counts. This chain connects TRBV29-1 to TRBJ2-7; the D gene is possibly TRBD1 (6 bases). V lost 1 base to trimming and J lost 4 bases, with 8 bases between them. CDR3 size: 12 residues. CDR1 SQVTM and CDR2 ANQGSEA come from the germline V gene. The CDR3 bases are TGCAGCGTTGAAGGACAGGCATACGAGCAGTACTTC. Translated, it gives CSVEGQAYEQYF.

This clonotype showed up just a few times. The V call is TRBV28, the J call TRBJ1-6; TRBD1 agrees at 8 bases. Trimming took 5 bases from V and 4 from J; bases not matched to a gene: 1. CDR3 length: 14 residues. CDR1 is MDHEN, CDR2 SYDVKM, per germline. The CDR3 protein is CASSRTGYNSPLHF. The CDR3 coding sequence is TGTGCCAGCAGTCGGACAGGGTATAATTCACCCCTCCACTTT.

This chain joins TRBV10-2 and TRBJ2-3; D remains ambiguous. The V and J ends lost 2 bases and 4 bases respectively, with 10 bases between them. Germline CDR1 reads WSHSY; CDR2 reads SAAADI. This CDR3 is 14 amino acids long. This CDR3 reads CASSERVKSDTQYF. Here the CDR3 DNA reads TGCGCCAGCAGTGAGCGGGTCAAGTCAGATACGCAGTATTTT.

This clonotype showed up many times. The chain has TRBV4-1 and TRBJ2-7; 7 bases agree with TRBD1. This CDR3 region has 14 residues. The trim removed 1 base at V and 4 bases at J, leaving 4 bases unmatched. The germline V gene has CDR1 MGHRA and CDR2 YSYEKL. CDR3: CASSQAGTEYEQYF. The CDR3 nucleotides read TGCGCCAGCAGCCAAGCTGGGACAGAATACGAGCAGTACTTC.

The chain uses TRBV9 and TRBJ2-1, with 7 nucleotides matching TRBD2. From germline, CDR1 is SGDLS and CDR2 YYNGEE. This CDR3 spans 15 amino acids. Losses at the gene ends were 1 base for V and 0 bases for J; bases not matched to a gene: 1. CDR3 in amino acids: CASSVLAASYNEQFF. CDR3 nucleotide sequence: TGTGCCAGCAGCGTACTAGCGGCCTCCTACAATGAGCAGTTCTTC.